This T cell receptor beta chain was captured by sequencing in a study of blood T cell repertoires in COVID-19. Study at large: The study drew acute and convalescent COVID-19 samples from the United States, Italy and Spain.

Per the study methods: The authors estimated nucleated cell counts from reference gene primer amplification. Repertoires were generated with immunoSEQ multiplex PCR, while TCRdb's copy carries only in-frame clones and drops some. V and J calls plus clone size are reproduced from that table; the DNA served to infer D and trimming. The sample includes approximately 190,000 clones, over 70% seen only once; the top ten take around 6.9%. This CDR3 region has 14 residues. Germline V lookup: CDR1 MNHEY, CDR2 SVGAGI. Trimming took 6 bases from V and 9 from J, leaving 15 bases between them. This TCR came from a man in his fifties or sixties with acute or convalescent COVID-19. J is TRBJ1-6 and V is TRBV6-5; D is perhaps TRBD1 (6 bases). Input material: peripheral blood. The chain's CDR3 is CASSPRGGPSPLHF. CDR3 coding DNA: TGTGCCAGCAGCCCCCGCGGGGGCCCTTCACCCCTCCACTTT.